The source of this T cell receptor beta chain is a study of T-cell reconstitution after alpha-beta-depleted transplantation in children. Study findings and constraints: As was reported, about two months after transplant, alpha-beta T cells came from several hundred expanded graft clones. It was newly produced T cells that mostly accounted for T-cell counts and diversity one year after transplant. Day-60 TCRbeta diversity that was high in some patients was derived from surviving recipient T cells and thymic progenitors.

The CDR3 sequence is 11 residues long. Germline V gives CDR1 SQVTM, CDR2 ANQGSEA. V was trimmed by 6 bases and J by 3 bases, leaving 9 bases between them. Concerning this clonotype itself: What it recognizes is unknown.

Library preparation (for TCRbeta) was performed with unique molecular identifiers. TCRdb re-called the PCR reads with MiXCR, one entry per CDR3 protein. In the table there are around 300,000 distinct CDR3 sequences, 20% to 30% of which are singletons. This TCR derives from a male patient aged 5 to 17 who had a stem cell transplant for acute lymphoblastic leukemia, so the T cells may come from the graft donor. The V and J genes are TRBV29-1 and TRBJ2-7; unclear D gene. The sample in question was PBMCs, mostly from graft donor cells, obtained 180 days after TCRalphabeta/CD19-depleted stem cell transplant. The CDR3 loop reads CSVSKGYEQYF. DNA of the CDR3: TGCAGCGTCTCTAAAGGCTACGAGCAGTACTTC.